Presented here are 27 T cell receptor beta chains from one specimen sequenced in a study of OX40 agonist ivuxolimab in advanced cancers. Assay: immunoSEQ multiplex PCR; the TCRdb copy retains only in-frame clones and omits some. The sample holds some 100,000 clones, roughly nine tenths seen once. The source material was CD4+ or CD8+ T cells sorted from blood, sampled in a trial of the OX40 agonist ivuxolimab. The receptors were gathered from an adult with an advanced solid tumor such as melanoma, head and neck, liver or kidney cancer.

The rearrangement joins TRBV28 to TRBJ2-7; 14 positions match TRBD2. Germline trimming cut 6 bases from V and 6 bases from J; bases unmatched to any gene: 7. CDR3 length: 15 residues. Germline CDR1 MDHEN, CDR2 SYDVKM. This CDR3 reads CASSGPGLAGVEQYF. In DNA, the CDR3 is TGTGCCAGCAGCGGACCGGGACTAGCGGGAGTCGAGCAGTACTTC.

This chain links TRBV6-5 with TRBJ1-4; D remains unclear. Trimming pared 0 bases from V and 7 bases from J, leaving 12 bases between. The CDR3 has 15 amino acids. CDR1 and CDR2 (germline): MNHEY, SVGAGI. Here the CDR3 reads CASSYSRRAFEKLFF. The CDR3 DNA follows: TGTGCCAGCAGTTACTCCCGGCGCGCGTTTGAAAAACTGTTTTTT.

V and J are TRBV10-3 and TRBJ2-7; maybe TRBD1 (6 bases). Trimming removed 7 bases at V and 4 bases at J, with 14 bases between. CDR1 ENHRY and CDR2 SYGVKD come from the germline V gene. The CDR3 is 13 amino acids. In DNA form, the CDR3 reads TGTGCCATCAAAGAACAGGGCGGTTACGAGCAGTACGTC. Its translation is CAIKEQGGYEQYV.

The chain has TRBV9 and TRBJ2-5; 9 bases match TRBD2. The J segment lost 1 base and the V segment lost 3 bases, leaving 4 bases of the junction unmatched. There are 15 residues in the CDR3. Germline V gene lookup returns CDR1 SGDLS and CDR2 YYNGEE. CDR3 loop: CASSGAGGIQETQYF. The CDR3 bases are TGTGCCAGCAGCGGGGCGGGAGGGATCCAAGAGACCCAGTACTTC.

The rearrangement uses TRBV11-2 and TRBJ1-1; TRBD1 might be the D (5 bases). The germline V and J ends were trimmed by 6 bases and 1 base, with 9 bases remaining between them. CDR3 length: 13 residues. Per germline, CDR1 SGHAT and CDR2 FQNNGV. The CDR3 sequence: CASSLTGNTEAFF. CDR3 in DNA: TGTGCCAGCAGTCTAACAGGGAACACTGAAGCTTTCTTT.

This rearrangement joins TRBV19 to TRBJ1-4; TRBD1 matches 9 bases. With 7 bases clipped from V and 6 bases from J, the junction kept 9 bases outside the gene matches. Germline loops: CDR1 LNHDA, CDR2 SQIVND (reference sequence). The CDR3 runs 15 residues. The CDR3 protein is CASTTGQGGDEKLFF. Written as DNA, the CDR3 is TGTGCCAGTACCACGGGACAGGGAGGGGATGAAAAACTGTTTTTT.

The chain is built from TRBV29-1 and TRBJ1-4, with D possibly TRBD1 on 5 matching bases. V was trimmed by 6 bases and J by 6 bases, leaving 17 bases between them. The length of the CDR3 is 14 residues. The germline gives CDR1 SQVTM, CDR2 ANQGSEA. In DNA, the CDR3 is TGCAGCGTATGGGGACTGGGTGGGGATGAAAAACTGTTTTTT. Translation: CSVWGLGGDEKLFF.

The rearrangement joins TRBV5-8 to TRBJ2-3; 9 nucleotides line up with TRBD2. V lost 0 bases, J lost 4 bases, and 15 bases stayed unmatched. The CDR3 consists of 19 residues. CDR1 SGHTS and CDR2 YDEGEE come from the germline V gene. Here the CDR3 reads CASSLEGRPSTSGSDTQYF. The CDR3 DNA sequence: TGTGCCAGCAGCTTGGAGGGGCGCCCCTCTACTAGCGGGTCAGATACGCAGTATTTT.

This clone has just one count. V and J are TRBV4-1 and TRBJ2-2, with 10 bases fitting TRBD2. Germline V CDR1 and CDR2: MGHRA, YSYEKL. CDR3 length: 18 amino acids. J gave up 3 bases and V 0 bases, and 7 bases lay outside the gene matches. The CDR3 region has the DNA TGCGCCAGCAGCCAAGACCTGTTCGGACTAGCGGACACCGGGGAGCTGTTTTTT. Its protein product is CASSQDLFGLADTGELFF.

The CDR3 region is CASSRTGNTGELFF. CDR3 bases: TGTGCCAGCAGCAGGACAGGGAACACCGGGGAGCTGTTTTTT. The rearrangement joins TRBV5-4 to TRBJ2-2; TRBD1 agrees at 7 bases. The CDR3 is made up of 14 amino acids. Germline CDR1 reads SGHNT; CDR2 reads YYREEE (reference sequence). Trimming at V came to 4 bases and at J to 1 base, leaving 1 base not matched to a gene.

The chain uses TRBV19 and TRBJ1-1, with D possibly matching TRBD1 (6 bases). The germline V gene has CDR1 LNHDA and CDR2 SQIVND (reference sequence). The V end lost 8 bases, the J end lost 6 bases, and 25 bases lay between the germline ends. The CDR3 runs 16 residues. CDR3 bases: TGTGCCAGTCAGGCGGGGGCCCACTCCCCACGCGCTGAAGCTTTCTTT. This translates into CASQAGAHSPRAEAFF.

The V call is TRBV6-5, the J call TRBJ1-2; TRBD1 matches at 11 bases. In germline, CDR1 is MNHEY, CDR2 SVGAGI. After removal of 5 bases from V and 4 bases from J, the junction contained 3 bases not matched to a gene. CDR3 length equals 14 residues. The DNA of the CDR3 is TGTGCCAGCAGTCGGGACAGGGGGTTCTATGGCTACACCTTC. Protein product: CASSRDRGFYGYTF.

This chain connects TRBV28 to TRBJ2-2; the D is unclear. CDR3 size: 15 residues. Per the germline V gene, CDR1 is MDHEN and CDR2 is SYDVKM. Between the trimmed V and J ends, which lost 3 bases and 4 bases, there was a span of 12 bases. The DNA for the CDR3 is TGTGCCAGCAGTTTCCCAGGTCGAAGCACCGGGGAGCTGTTTTTT. The encoded protein is CASSFPGRSTGELFF.

The chain is built from TRBV11-1 and TRBJ2-1; 7 bases agree with TRBD2. This CDR3 comprises 17 residues. Losses at the gene ends were 5 bases for V and 3 bases for J; bases not matched to a gene: 13. CDR1 is SGHAT, CDR2 FQDESV, per germline (reference sequence). Here the CDR3 DNA reads TGTGCCAGCAGCCCCCCTTGGGGTCTAGCGGACTACAATGAGCAGTTCTTC. This codes for CASSPPWGLADYNEQFF.

The CDR3 is CASSYNSGPLNEQFF. In DNA form, the CDR3 reads TGTGCCAGCAGCTACAATTCGGGCCCCCTCAATGAGCAGTTCTTC. The chain uses TRBV5-4 and TRBJ2-1; D ambiguous. This CDR3 has 15 amino acids. V gave up 3 bases and J gave up 6 bases, with 16 bases separating them. From germline, CDR1 is SGHNT and CDR2 YYREEE (reference sequence).

A single count supports this clone. The chain recombines TRBV5-4 with TRBJ2-2; TRBD2 aligns across 11 bases. The junction had 6 bases not matched to a gene; V was cut back by 5 bases and J by 6 bases. The CDR3 runs to 15 residues. The germline gives CDR1 SGHNT, CDR2 YYREEE (reference sequence). The CDR3 DNA reads TGTGCCAGCAGTTTTAGCGGGAGGGCCTCCGGGGAGCTGTTTTTT. This translates into CASSFSGRASGELFF.

This chain links TRBV27 with TRBJ2-3; the match to TRBD2 covers 9 bases. CDR3 length: 15 residues. The junction had 9 bases not matched to a gene; V was cut back by 8 bases and J by 3 bases. Germline loops: CDR1 MNHEY, CDR2 SMNVEV (reference sequence). The CDR3, as DNA: TGTGCCAGCTCCCGCCGTAGCGGGAGAACAGATACGCAGTATTTT. Protein sequence: CASSRRSGRTDTQYF.

The J gene is TRBJ1-1, the V gene TRBV6-5, with D perhaps matching TRBD1 (6 bases). Germline lookup yields CDR1 MNHEY and CDR2 SVGAGI. Trimming removed 5 bases at V and 1 base at J, with 8 bases between. There are 13 residues in the CDR3. The CDR3 bases are TGTGCCAGCAGTGGACAGCAGAACACTGAAGCTTTCTTT. Translating gives CASSGQQNTEAFF.

The chain has TRBV2 and TRBJ2-7; no clear D gene. The CDR3 length is 11 residues. Germline-derived CDR1 and CDR2 are SNHLY and FYNNEI. Trimming removed 6 bases from V and 1 base from J, with 4 bases in between. The CDR3 protein is CASSVSYEQYV. In nucleotides, the CDR3 is TGTGCCAGCAGCGTATCCTACGAGCAGTACGTC.

This chain uses TRBV7-9 with TRBJ1-1; 7 nucleotides line up with TRBD1. The CDR3 is made up of 15 amino acids. Germline V gene lookup returns CDR1 SEHNR and CDR2 FQNEAQ (reference sequence). The junction had 7 bases not matched to a gene; V was cut back by 3 bases and J by 3 bases. CDR3 in DNA: TGTGCCAGCAGCTTCTGGCGACAGGGATACACTGAAGCTTTCTTT. Translation gives CASSFWRQGYTEAFF.

This chain links TRBV10-1 with TRBJ2-3; 9 nucleotides agree with TRBD2. CDR3 size: 14 residues. The germline gives CDR1 WNHNN, CDR2 SYGVQD (reference sequence). Germline trimming cut 5 bases from V and 6 bases from J; bases unmatched to any gene: 6. DNA for the CDR3: TGCGCCAGCAGTTCCGGACTAGCGAGGGATACGCAGTATTTT. As protein: CASSSGLARDTQYF.

The chain combines TRBV5-6 with TRBJ2-3; D uncertain. Germline V gives CDR1 SGHDT, CDR2 YYEEEE. The CDR3 is 15 amino acids. Between the trimmed V and J ends, which lost 2 bases and 8 bases, there was a span of 18 bases. CDR3: CASSFSLVIGVTQYF. Written as DNA, the CDR3 is TGTGCCAGCAGCTTCTCCCTAGTCATCGGCGTTACGCAGTATTTT.

This chain joins TRBV18 and TRBJ1-3; D gene ambiguous. The length of the CDR3 is 16 residues. Trimming took off 5 bases at V and 2 bases at J, with 16 bases between the two ends. Looked up from germline, CDR1 is KGHSH and CDR2 is LQKENI. The CDR3 spells CASSTDRARTGNTIYF. The CDR3 nucleotides read TGTGCCAGCTCAACCGATCGGGCTCGGACTGGAAACACCATATATTTT.

This clone was seen just once. The chain joins TRBV4-1 to TRBJ2-5, with D possibly TRBD2 on 6 matching bases. Trimming removed 1 base from V and 7 bases from J, with 16 bases in between. The length of the CDR3 is 15 residues. Per germline, CDR1 MGHRA and CDR2 YSYEKL. CDR3 sequence (DNA): TGCGCCAGCAGCCAAGGGGGGGACCGCCGAGGGACCCAGTACTTC. Translation: CASSQGGDRRGTQYF.

The rearrangement links TRBV5-1 to TRBJ2-7; D not resolved. V gave up 0 bases and J gave up 0 bases, with 10 bases separating them. The CDR3 is made up of 15 amino acids. Germline assignment: CDR1 SGHRS and CDR2 YFSETQ. The CDR3 coding sequence is TGCGCCAGCAGCTTGGCGGGCGGAAACTCCTACGAGCAGTACTTC. Its protein is CASSLAGGNSYEQYF.

The V gene is TRBV19, the J gene TRBJ2-6; 9 positions agree with TRBD1. Germline values: CDR1 LNHDA, CDR2 SQIVND (reference sequence). The CDR3 extends over 16 amino acids. V was clipped by 9 bases and J by 6 bases; unmatched bases: 12. CDR3 residues: CASGGQGSSEANVLTF. DNA of the CDR3: TGTGCCAGCGGAGGACAGGGGTCCAGTGAGGCCAACGTCCTGACTTTC.

V and J are TRBV19 and TRBJ2-5; D is ambiguous. This CDR3 is 13 amino acids long. With 6 bases removed from V and 2 bases from J, the gap between germline ends came to 10 bases. Germline V gene sequence: CDR1 LNHDA, CDR2 SQIVND (reference sequence). CDR3: CASREHKQETQYF. As DNA, the CDR3 is TGTGCCAGTAGAGAGCATAAGCAAGAGACCCAGTACTTC. The full variable domain, rest sourced from reference TRBV19 and TRBJ2-5, is DGGITQSPKYLFRKEGQNVTLSCEQNLNHDAMYWYRQDPGQGLRLIYYSQIVNDFQKGDIAEGYSVSREKKESFPLTVTSAQKNPTAFYLCASREHKQETQYFGPGTRLLVL.